This is a list of T cell receptor beta chains from one sample in a study of human T cells and chemical hapten exposure. TCRdb fed the RACE reads into MiXCR, producing one record per CDR3 protein. Counted here are about 140,000 distinct CDR3 sequences, roughly 10% occurring once; the ten biggest clones make up 1.4%. The material was whole blood, obtained in connection with sensitization to the hapten diphenylcyclopropenone (DPC). The receptors were gathered from a woman between 45 and 60 years old with alopecia areata. Some clones in this sample may be carry-over from other donors' samples. Each CDR3 is given with its conserved first and last residue. D genes are given only for firm matches. Rows may omit the clone size; those that give it use once, few, many or a size class.

clone size,V gene,D gene,J gene,CDR3 DNA,CDR3 protein
few,TRBV11-2,-,TRBJ2-5,TGTGCCAGCGGTCACGGGACTTTGTACCAAGAGACCCAGTACTTC,CASGHGTLYQETQYF
many,TRBV18,-,TRBJ1-5,TGTGCCAGCTCACGGTCGGGGGCTGGAGGGAGCAATCAGCCCCAGCATTTT,CASSRSGAGGSNQPQHF
few,TRBV20-1,-,TRBJ2-2,TGCAGTGCCCGCTACGCCTTACAGGGAGGCACCGGGGAGCTGTTTTTT,CSARYALQGGTGELFF
few,TRBV4-1,-,TRBJ1-2,TGCGCCAGCAGCCCAATGGGGGTCAGGGTCAACTATGGCTACACCTTC,CASSPMGVRVNYGYTF
-,TRBV11-2,-,TRBJ2-3,TGTGCCAGCAGCCCTAGGGGGTCTAGCACAGATACGCAGTATTTT,CASSPRGSSTDTQYF
few,TRBV27,-,TRBJ2-1,TGTGCCAGCAGCCCGAATTCGGGACTGCAATTAAATGAGCAGTTCTTC,CASSPNSGLQLNEQFF
-,TRBV29-1,TRBD2,TRBJ2-1,TGCAGCGTTGAAGCCGGGGCTAGCGGGAGGGGCAATGAGCAGTTCTTC,CSVEAGASGRGNEQFF
many,TRBV7-9,TRBD1,TRBJ1-4,TGTGCCAGCAGTACCGGGACAGGGGGCCTAGATGAAAAACTGTTTTTT,CASSTGTGGLDEKLFF
-,TRBV10-3,-,TRBJ1-2,TGTGCCATCAGTGAGTCGGATCAAAACTATGGCTACACCTTC,CAISESDQNYGYTF
-,TRBV5-5,TRBD1,TRBJ1-2,TGTGCCAGCAGCTTGGGACAGGGCAACTATGGCTACACCTTC,CASSLGQGNYGYTF
-,TRBV10-3,TRBD2,TRBJ2-7,TGTGCCATCAGAGGGACTACGAGCTCCTACGAGCAGTACTTC,CAIRGTTSSYEQYF
few,TRBV6-2/TRBV6-3,-,TRBJ2-1,TGTGCCAGCAGTTACTGGAGGGGTCGCAATGAGCAGTTCTTC,CASSYWRGRNEQFF
many,TRBV4-2,-,TRBJ2-1,TGTGCCAGCAGCCAAGATTCGACCTTCAATGAGCAGTTCTTC,CASSQDSTFNEQFF
few,TRBV3-1,-,TRBJ2-4,TGTGCCAGCAGCCCCAGGGTATCGGGAGACAAAAACATTCAGTACTTC,CASSPRVSGDKNIQYF
many,TRBV6-5,-,TRBJ2-1,TGTGCCAGCAGTTACTTGGCTAAGGACAATGAGCAGTTCTTC,CASSYLAKDNEQFF
few,TRBV2,-,TRBJ2-2,TGTGCCAGCAGTCGGGAAGCGGTAAACACCGGGGAGCTGTTTTTT,CASSREAVNTGELFF
many,TRBV12-3/TRBV12-4,-,TRBJ2-1,TGTGCCAGTCAAGGGAGAACCTACAATGAGCAGTTCTTC,CASQGRTYNEQFF
-,TRBV21-1,-,TRBJ2-2,TGTGCCAGCAGCACCCGCCGGGGGACGGGAGTTTCCACCGGGGAGCTGTTTTTT,CASSTRRGTGVSTGELFF
-,TRBV7-8,-,TRBJ2-3,TGTGCCAGCAGCTTATTAGGACAGACTAGCACAGATACGCAGTATTTT,CASSLLGQTSTDTQYF
few,TRBV4-1,-,TRBJ2-4,TGCGCCAGCAGCCCCGAAGGGATCCTGATCCTAGCCAAAAACATTCAGTACTTC,CASSPEGILILAKNIQYF
many,TRBV14,-,TRBJ1-1,TGTGCCAGCAGCCAAGATCCAGGGCCGACCACTGAAGCTTTCTTT,CASSQDPGPTTEAFF
-,TRBV20-1,-,TRBJ1-6,TGCAGTGCCTTGGACGGGACCGTCGTGTCACCCCTCCACTTT,CSALDGTVVSPLHF
few,TRBV5-1,TRBD2,TRBJ2-7,TGCGCCAGCAGCCTGGGAAGGGGAACTAGCGGGAGGGCCGTCGACGAGCAGTACTTC,CASSLGRGTSGRAVDEQYF
-,TRBV6-6,-,TRBJ2-7,TGTGCCAGCAGCACCGAGAGGGACTACGAGCAGTACTTC,CASSTERDYEQYF
few,TRBV27,TRBD1,TRBJ2-5,TGTGCCAGCAGCTTGACAGGGCACGAGACCCAGTACTTC,CASSLTGHETQYF
many,TRBV29-1,-,TRBJ2-1,TGCAGCGGACGGGAGACCGCTGGTAATGAGCAGTTCTTC,CSGRETAGNEQFF
many,TRBV6-2/TRBV6-3,-,TRBJ1-5,TGTGCCAGCAGCGGACGGTGGGATAGCAATCAGCCCCAGCATTTT,CASSGRWDSNQPQHF
few,TRBV9,-,TRBJ1-2,TGTGCCAGCAGCGTTAAGTGGGACCCCCAGGGTGTCTACACCTTC,CASSVKWDPQGVYTF
few,TRBV11-2,-,TRBJ2-5,TGTGCCAGCAGCTCGTCTAGCGCCTCGTACCAAGAGACCCAGTACTTC,CASSSSSASYQETQYF
-,TRBV3-1,-,TRBJ2-7,TGTGCCAGCAGCCACTGGGACCGGTCCTACGAGCAGTACTTC,CASSHWDRSYEQYF
-,TRBV4-2,-,TRBJ2-7,TGTGCCAGCAGCCACCGGGACGGCAAAATGTACTTC,CASSHRDGKMYF
few,TRBV27,-,TRBJ2-1,TGTGCCAGCAGTTCGATTTACAATGAGCAGTTCTTC,CASSSIYNEQFF
few,TRBV7-2,-,TRBJ2-6,TGTGCCTCCTACCTAAGGGGCAGGGTCCTTGAAGGGGCCAACGTCCTGACTTTC,CASYLRGRVLEGANVLTF
-,TRBV7-2,-,TRBJ1-4,TGTGCCAGCAAGCTTATGTCACAGGCAACTAATGAAAAACTGTTTTTT,CASKLMSQATNEKLFF
many,TRBV27,-,TRBJ2-7,TGTGCCAGCAGTTGGCAGGGAGGCTACGAGCAGTACTTC,CASSWQGGYEQYF
few,TRBV28,-,TRBJ1-5,TGTGCCAGCAAAAGGGGCAATCAGCCCCAGCATTTT,CASKRGNQPQHF